This is a list of T cell receptor beta chains from one sample in a study of cytomegalovirus exposure and HLA in healthy donors. Assay: immunoSEQ multiplex PCR; the TCRdb copy retains only in-frame clones and omits some. The table has about 94,000 clones, less than 80% seen once. Sequenced material: PBMCs. These receptors were obtained from a man aged 25 to 40 in good health and CMV-seropositive. The CDR3 runs from the conserved cysteine through the conserved F or W. Fields, in order: CDR3 length, J gene, V gene, D gene, clone size, CDR3 protein, CDR3 DNA. D genes are given only for firm matches. Part of the rows lack a size; the others show once, few, many or a class for expanded clones.

cdr3_length: 13
j_call: TRBJ1-1
v_call: TRBV5-6
d_call: -
clone_size: few
cdr3_aa: CASRPGGRDEAFF
cdr3_nt: TGTGCCAGCAGGCCCGGTGGGCGGGATGAAGCTTTCTTT

cdr3_length: 18
j_call: TRBJ2-2
v_call: TRBV9
d_call: -
clone_size: -
cdr3_aa: CASSVEWTAISNTGELFF
cdr3_nt: TGTGCCAGCAGCGTAGAGTGGACAGCTATATCGAACACCGGGGAGCTGTTTTTT

cdr3_length: 14
j_call: TRBJ2-2
v_call: TRBV2
d_call: TRBD2
clone_size: -
cdr3_aa: CASRSGGFTGELFF
cdr3_nt: TGTGCCAGCCGGAGCGGGGGTTTCACCGGGGAGCTGTTTTTT

cdr3_length: 13
j_call: TRBJ1-1
v_call: TRBV5-4
d_call: TRBD1
clone_size: -
cdr3_aa: CASSSTGVGEAFF
cdr3_nt: TGTGCCAGCAGCTCGACAGGGGTGGGTGAAGCTTTCTTT

cdr3_length: 15
j_call: TRBJ2-1
v_call: TRBV7-2
d_call: TRBD2
clone_size: -
cdr3_aa: CASSGSGTSYNEQFF
cdr3_nt: TGTGCCAGCAGCGGTAGCGGGACCTCCTACAATGAGCAGTTCTTC

cdr3_length: 14
j_call: TRBJ1-1
v_call: TRBV30
d_call: -
clone_size: -
cdr3_aa: CAWSVQGVGTEAFF
cdr3_nt: TGTGCCTGGAGTGTACAGGGTGTGGGCACTGAAGCTTTCTTT

cdr3_length: 16
j_call: TRBJ2-2
v_call: TRBV4-2
d_call: TRBD1
clone_size: -
cdr3_aa: CASSLAGTGWTGELFF
cdr3_nt: TGTGCCAGCAGCCTCGCTGGGACAGGGTGGACCGGGGAGCTGTTTTTT

cdr3_length: 15
j_call: TRBJ2-3
v_call: TRBV7-9
d_call: TRBD2
clone_size: -
cdr3_aa: CASRKLAGAEDTQYF
cdr3_nt: TGTGCCAGCCGCAAACTAGCGGGAGCCGAAGATACGCAGTATTTT

cdr3_length: 14
j_call: TRBJ1-5
v_call: TRBV7-9
d_call: -
clone_size: -
cdr3_aa: CASSLPGANQPQHF
cdr3_nt: TGTGCCAGCAGCTTACCAGGGGCCAATCAGCCCCAGCATTTT

cdr3_length: 14
j_call: TRBJ1-6
v_call: TRBV6-5
d_call: -
clone_size: -
cdr3_aa: CASRTGGIISPLHF
cdr3_nt: TGTGCCAGCAGGACCGGGGGGATTATCTCACCCCTCCACTTT

cdr3_length: 15
j_call: TRBJ2-5
v_call: TRBV15
d_call: TRBD1
clone_size: -
cdr3_aa: CATSSRDRGQETQYF
cdr3_nt: TGTGCCACCAGCAGCCGGGACAGGGGTCAAGAGACCCAGTACTTC

cdr3_length: 14
j_call: TRBJ2-4
v_call: TRBV28
d_call: -
clone_size: -
cdr3_aa: CASRPVGGEDIQYF
cdr3_nt: TGTGCCAGCAGACCGGTCGGCGGAGAGGATATTCAGTACTTC

cdr3_length: 12
j_call: TRBJ1-1
v_call: TRBV7-9
d_call: -
clone_size: -
cdr3_aa: CASSPAGTEAFF
cdr3_nt: TGTGCCAGCAGCCCGGCGGGCACTGAAGCTTTCTTT

cdr3_length: 14
j_call: TRBJ2-1
v_call: TRBV10-3
d_call: -
clone_size: once
cdr3_aa: CAIRWEGAGVEQFF
cdr3_nt: TGTGCCATCAGATGGGAAGGGGCAGGTGTTGAGCAGTTCTTC

cdr3_length: 15
j_call: TRBJ2-3
v_call: TRBV9
d_call: -
clone_size: -
cdr3_aa: CASSDRGWDTDTQYF
cdr3_nt: TGTGCCAGCAGCGACCGGGGTTGGGACACAGATACGCAGTATTTT

cdr3_length: 14
j_call: TRBJ1-6
v_call: TRBV7-6
d_call: -
clone_size: -
cdr3_aa: CASSYSPEDSPLHF
cdr3_nt: TGTGCCAGCAGTTATAGTCCAGAGGATTCACCCCTCCACTTT

cdr3_length: 15
j_call: TRBJ2-7
v_call: TRBV7-9
d_call: -
clone_size: -
cdr3_aa: CASSLTEKGAYEQYF
cdr3_nt: TGTGCCAGCAGCTTAACAGAAAAAGGGGCCTACGAGCAGTACTTC

cdr3_length: 14
j_call: TRBJ2-1
v_call: TRBV11-3
d_call: -
clone_size: -
cdr3_aa: CASSVGTVYNEQFF
cdr3_nt: TGTGCCAGCAGCGTAGGGACTGTATACAATGAGCAGTTCTTC

cdr3_length: 11
j_call: TRBJ2-7
v_call: TRBV30
d_call: -
clone_size: -
cdr3_aa: CAGRTDYEQYF
cdr3_nt: TGTGCCGGAAGGACAGACTACGAGCAGTACTTC

cdr3_length: 17
j_call: TRBJ2-1
v_call: TRBV5-1
d_call: TRBD2
clone_size: once
cdr3_aa: CASSFSGTSGTYNEQFF
cdr3_nt: TGCGCCAGCTCTTTCTCCGGGACTAGCGGTACCTACAATGAGCAGTTCTTC

cdr3_length: 15
j_call: TRBJ2-7
v_call: TRBV5-1
d_call: -
clone_size: -
cdr3_aa: CASSWNRVSRYEQYF
cdr3_nt: TGCGCCAGCAGCTGGAACAGGGTCTCTCGCTACGAGCAGTACTTC

cdr3_length: 16
j_call: TRBJ2-7
v_call: TRBV4-3
d_call: -
clone_size: -
cdr3_aa: CASSQGKGRYSYEQYF
cdr3_nt: TGCGCCAGCAGCCAAGGGAAAGGCAGGTACTCCTACGAGCAGTACTTC

cdr3_length: 15
j_call: TRBJ1-5
v_call: TRBV15
d_call: -
clone_size: -
cdr3_aa: CATSRDRTPNQPQHF
cdr3_nt: TGTGCCACCAGCAGAGATCGGACACCCAATCAGCCCCAGCATTTT

cdr3_length: 14
j_call: TRBJ2-4
v_call: TRBV19
d_call: -
clone_size: -
cdr3_aa: CASSIRLAKNIQYF
cdr3_nt: TGTGCCAGTAGTATCCGACTAGCCAAAAACATTCAGTACTTC

cdr3_length: 15
j_call: TRBJ1-5
v_call: TRBV18
d_call: -
clone_size: -
cdr3_aa: CASSLGLISNQPQHF
cdr3_nt: TGTGCCAGCTCACTAGGACTGATTAGCAATCAGCCCCAGCATTTT

cdr3_length: 16
j_call: TRBJ1-1
v_call: TRBV6-6
d_call: -
clone_size: few
cdr3_aa: CASSYPLGGPQPEAFF
cdr3_nt: TGTGCCAGCAGTTATCCCCTGGGAGGGCCCCAACCTGAAGCTTTCTTT

cdr3_length: 18
j_call: TRBJ2-7
v_call: TRBV5-1
d_call: -
clone_size: -
cdr3_aa: CASSLKRRGAVISYEQYF
cdr3_nt: TGCGCCAGCAGCTTGAAGAGACGGGGGGCCGTGATTTCCTACGAGCAGTACTTC

cdr3_length: 13
j_call: TRBJ2-5
v_call: TRBV30
d_call: TRBD1
clone_size: -
cdr3_aa: CAWSGTGVETQYF
cdr3_nt: TGTGCCTGGAGTGGGACAGGGGTGGAGACCCAGTACTTC

cdr3_length: 16
j_call: TRBJ1-2
v_call: TRBV5-1
d_call: TRBD1
clone_size: -
cdr3_aa: CASSLNRVGGTYGYTF
cdr3_nt: TGCGCCAGCAGCTTGAACAGGGTAGGGGGCACTTATGGCTACACCTTC

cdr3_length: 14
j_call: TRBJ2-1
v_call: TRBV7-3
d_call: -
clone_size: -
cdr3_aa: CASSLTAGDREQFF
cdr3_nt: TGTGCCAGCAGCTTAACAGCCGGAGACAGGGAGCAGTTCTTC

cdr3_length: 14
j_call: TRBJ2-3
v_call: TRBV5-1
d_call: -
clone_size: few
cdr3_aa: CASSTVDLTDTQYF
cdr3_nt: TGCGCCAGCAGCACGGTCGATTTAACAGATACGCAGTATTTT

cdr3_length: 14
j_call: TRBJ2-7
v_call: TRBV13
d_call: TRBD2
clone_size: -
cdr3_aa: CASSLKLAAYEQYF
cdr3_nt: TGTGCCAGCAGCTTGAAACTAGCGGCCTACGAGCAGTACTTC

cdr3_length: 18
j_call: TRBJ1-5
v_call: TRBV10-1
d_call: TRBD1
clone_size: -
cdr3_aa: CASSERRDRGLSGQPQHF
cdr3_nt: TGCGCCAGCAGTGAGCGGCGGGACAGGGGGCTGTCCGGTCAGCCCCAGCATTTT

cdr3_length: 14
j_call: TRBJ2-2
v_call: TRBV5-1
d_call: -
clone_size: -
cdr3_aa: CASSLVTNTGELFF
cdr3_nt: TGCGCCAGCAGCTTGGTTACTAACACCGGGGAGCTGTTTTTT

cdr3_length: 13
j_call: TRBJ1-6
v_call: TRBV7-9
d_call: -
clone_size: -
cdr3_aa: CASSTNRDSPLHF
cdr3_nt: TGTGCCAGCAGCACCAACAGGGATTCACCCCTCCACTTT

cdr3_length: 15
j_call: TRBJ2-7
v_call: TRBV4-3
d_call: TRBD1
clone_size: -
cdr3_aa: CASSLAGTGGWEQYF
cdr3_nt: TGCGCCAGCAGCCTCGCCGGGACAGGGGGCTGGGAGCAGTACTTC

cdr3_length: 13
j_call: TRBJ2-7
v_call: TRBV28
d_call: TRBD1
clone_size: -
cdr3_aa: CASSRQGPYEQYF
cdr3_nt: TGTGCCAGCAGTCGACAGGGGCCCTACGAGCAGTACTTC